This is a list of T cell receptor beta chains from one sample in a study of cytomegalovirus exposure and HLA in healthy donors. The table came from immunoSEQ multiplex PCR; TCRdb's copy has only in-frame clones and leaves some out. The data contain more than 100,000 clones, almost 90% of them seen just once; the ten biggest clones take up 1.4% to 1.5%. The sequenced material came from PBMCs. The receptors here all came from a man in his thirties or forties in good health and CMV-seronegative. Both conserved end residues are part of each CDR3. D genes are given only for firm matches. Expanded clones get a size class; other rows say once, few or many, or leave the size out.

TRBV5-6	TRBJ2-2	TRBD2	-	TGTGCCAGCAGCTTCCTAGCGGGAGACACCGGGGAGCTGTTTTTT	CASSFLAGDTGELFF
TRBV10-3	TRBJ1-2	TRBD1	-	TGTGCCGCCGCCGGGACAGGGGGCTATGGCTACACCTTC	CAAAGTGGYGYTF
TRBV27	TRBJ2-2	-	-	TGTGCCAGCAGTCCATCTCGGACCGGGGAGCTGTTTTTT	CASSPSRTGELFF
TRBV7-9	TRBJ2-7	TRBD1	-	TGTGCCAGCAGCTCCCATCAGGGGGAATACGAGCAGTACTTC	CASSSHQGEYEQYF
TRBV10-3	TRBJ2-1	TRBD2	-	TGTGCCATCAGCCTAGCGGGAGGGGGCAATGAGCAGTTCTTC	CAISLAGGGNEQFF
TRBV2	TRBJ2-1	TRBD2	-	TGTGCCACCGGGACTAGCGGGAACGGGGACAATGAGCAGTTCTTC	CATGTSGNGDNEQFF
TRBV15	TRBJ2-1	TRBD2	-	TGTGCCACCAGCAGAGATTTTATCGGCGGGAGTGGGTACAATGAGCAGTTCTTC	CATSRDFIGGSGYNEQFF
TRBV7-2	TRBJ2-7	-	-	TGTGCCAGCAGCTTAGCCGGACAGGGAGGGGGCGAGCAGTACTTC	CASSLAGQGGGEQYF
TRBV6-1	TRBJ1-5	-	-	TGTGCCAGCAGTGAAGCGCTTGGGGCTCAGCCCCAGCATTTT	CASSEALGAQPQHF
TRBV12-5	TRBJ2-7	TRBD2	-	TGTGCTAGTGGACTAGCGTGGACCTTTAACTACGAGCAGTACTTC	CASGLAWTFNYEQYF
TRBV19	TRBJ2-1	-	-	TGTGCCAGTAGTATAGAGTATGAGAATGAGCAGTTCTTC	CASSIEYENEQFF
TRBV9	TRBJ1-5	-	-	TGTGCCAGCAGCGTAGCTCAGGGCGTCAAGCAGCCCCAGCATTTT	CASSVAQGVKQPQHF
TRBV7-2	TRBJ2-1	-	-	TGTGCCAGCAGCATAACCGGGACACTTTACAATGAGCAGTTCTTC	CASSITGTLYNEQFF
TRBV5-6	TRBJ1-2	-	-	TGTGCCAGCAGCCTGCAATCGGCGGTGAGGTATGGCTACACCTTC	CASSLQSAVRYGYTF
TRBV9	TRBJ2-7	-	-	TGTGCCAGCAGCGTAGTTCCTTCTGACGAGCAGTACTTC	CASSVVPSDEQYF
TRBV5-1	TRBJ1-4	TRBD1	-	TGCGCCAGCAGCATGACAGGGGCGACTAATGAAAAACTGTTTTTT	CASSMTGATNEKLFF
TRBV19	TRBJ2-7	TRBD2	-	TGTGCCAGTAGTCCCAAACTAGCGGGAGTACCCTACGAGCAGTACTTC	CASSPKLAGVPYEQYF
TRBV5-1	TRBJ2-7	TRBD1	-	TGCGCCAGCAGGGGGACAGGGGGCTACGAGCAGTACTTC	CASRGTGGYEQYF
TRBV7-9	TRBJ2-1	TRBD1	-	TGTGCCAGCAGCTCGGCAGGGGGCATGGGCTCCTACAATGAGCAGTTCTTC	CASSSAGGMGSYNEQFF
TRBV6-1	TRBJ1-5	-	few	TGTGCCAGCACACAAAGGGAGGATCAGCCCCAGCATTTT	CASTQREDQPQHF
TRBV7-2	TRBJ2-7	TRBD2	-	TGTGCCAGCAGCTTAGGTCCTAGCGGTACGTACGAGCAGTACTTC	CASSLGPSGTYEQYF
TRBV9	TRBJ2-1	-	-	TGTGCCAGCAGCCCACAGCCAGCGGGCAATGAGCAGTTCTTC	CASSPQPAGNEQFF
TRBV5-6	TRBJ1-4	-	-	TGTGCCAGCAGTCTAGGACAGATCCGGGTGCATGAAAAACTGTTTTTT	CASSLGQIRVHEKLFF
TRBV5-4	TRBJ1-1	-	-	TGTGCCAGCAGCGCGCAGACAGGTACTGAAGCTTTCTTT	CASSAQTGTEAFF
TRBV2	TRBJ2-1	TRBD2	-	TGTGCCAGCAGTGAAAGGACTAGCAATGAGCAGTTCTTC	CASSERTSNEQFF
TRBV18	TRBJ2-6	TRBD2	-	TGTGCCAGCTCACCGACTAGCGGGGCGTCTGGGGCCAACGTCCTGACTTTC	CASSPTSGASGANVLTF
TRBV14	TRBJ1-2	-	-	TGTGCCAGCAGCCAAACCAGTGGCTACACCTTC	CASSQTSGYTF
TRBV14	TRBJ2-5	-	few	TGTGCCAGCAGCCAAGTTTCGGAGGGGACCCAGTACTTC	CASSQVSEGTQYF
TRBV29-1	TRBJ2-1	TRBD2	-	TGCAGCGTGCCGGGACTAGCGGGAGGGGTCAATGAGCAGTTCTTC	CSVPGLAGGVNEQFF
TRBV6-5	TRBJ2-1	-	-	TGTGCCAGCACCCCGGGCCCTGAGGGAAATGAGCAGTTCTTC	CASTPGPEGNEQFF
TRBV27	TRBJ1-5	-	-	TGTGCCAGCAGTGACAGGTTTGGCAATCAGCCCCAGCATTTT	CASSDRFGNQPQHF
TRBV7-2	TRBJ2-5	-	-	TGTGCCAGCAGGCTAGCCGGGCTGGGAGAGACCCAGTACTTC	CASRLAGLGETQYF
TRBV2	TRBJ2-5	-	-	TGTGCCAGCAGAGGGGGGGGAGAGACCCAGTACTTC	CASRGGGETQYF
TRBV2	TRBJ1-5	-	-	TGTGCCAGCAGCACCGGGGGGTCTAGCAATCAGCCCCAGCATTTT	CASSTGGSSNQPQHF
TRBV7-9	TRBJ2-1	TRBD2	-	TGTGCCAGCAGCCCTTACCTGGACACCGGGACTAACCCCAATGAGCAGTTCTTC	CASSPYLDTGTNPNEQFF
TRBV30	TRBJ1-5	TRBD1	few	TGTGCCTGGACCACAGGGGGCGCGGATAATCAGCCCCAGCATTTT	CAWTTGGADNQPQHF
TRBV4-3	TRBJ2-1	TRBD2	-	TGCGCCAGCAGCCAAGATAGGACTAGCGGAGGATACAATGAGCAGTTCTTC	CASSQDRTSGGYNEQFF
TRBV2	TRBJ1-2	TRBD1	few	TGTGCCAGCAGAGAAACAGGGGTTGGGGGCTACACCTTC	CASRETGVGGYTF
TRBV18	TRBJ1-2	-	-	TGTGCCAGCTCACCGTCACAGGGCGTGGGGGGCTACACCTTC	CASSPSQGVGGYTF
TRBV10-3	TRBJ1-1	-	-	TGTGCCATCAGTGAGGCTACCATAGTCGAAGCTTTCTTT	CAISEATIVEAFF
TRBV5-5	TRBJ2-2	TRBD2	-	TGTGCCAGCACCCCTCTAAAGACTAGCGGGAACACCGGGGAGCTGTTTTTT	CASTPLKTSGNTGELFF
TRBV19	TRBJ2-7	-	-	TGTGCCAGTAGCCGGGGGGCCAAACCATCCTACGAGCAGTACTTC	CASSRGAKPSYEQYF
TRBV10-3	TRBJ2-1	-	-	TGTGCCATCAGTGGCACAGGGACCGGCGGGTACAATGAGCAGTTCTTC	CAISGTGTGGYNEQFF
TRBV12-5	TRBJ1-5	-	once	TGTGCTAGTGGTTTTAGGGGCACCTTGCTCTATAGCAATCAGCCCCAGCATTTT	CASGFRGTLLYSNQPQHF
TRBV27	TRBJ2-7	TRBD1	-	TGTGCCAGCAGATACACAGGGGGCTCGGTTTACGAGCAGTACTTC	CASRYTGGSVYEQYF